Below, 22 T cell receptor beta chains from the same sample are listed, as sequenced in a study of regulatory T cells in long-lasting Graves disease. Time point given: newly diagnosed GD, antithyroid drugs for less than 3 months. After RNA was extracted from PBMCs, the TCR library was made from it. Construction of TCR beta libraries relied on iRepertoire HTBI primers and on Arm-PCR targeting CDR3 regions. TCRdb redid the calling of the multiplex PCR reads with MiXCR, one entry per CDR3 protein. The profile covers 530,000 or so distinct CDR3 sequences, with approximately 12% appearing a single time and about 10% taken by the ten largest. This same sample was also taken into another study, of T cells in Graves' hyperthyroidism and ophthalmopathy.

The sample consisted of peripheral blood mononuclear cells (PBMCs), taken at new diagnosis, from a patient treated with antithyroid drugs. These receptors all come from a man aged 25 to 40 with Graves disease.

This clonotype was seen ten or more times. The chain links TRBV9 to TRBJ1-1, with a possible D match to TRBD1 (5 bases). The CDR3 extends over 14 amino acids. V was cut by 0 bases and J by 4 bases, with 10 bases left in between. Germline CDR1 SGDLS, CDR2 YYNGEE. CDR3 amino acids: CASSVDGGGTEAFF. The CDR3 bases are TGTGCCAGCAGCGTAGACGGGGGGGGCACTGAAGCTTTCTTT. The whole variable domain, filled in from reference TRBV9 and TRBJ1-1, reads DSGVTQTPKHLITATGQRVTLRCSPRSGDLSVYWYQQSLDQGLQFLIQYYNGEERAKGNILERFSAQQFPDLHSELNLSSLELGDSALYFCASSVDGGGTEAFFGQGTRLTVV.

This clonotype was observed many times. The genes are TRBV5-5 and TRBJ1-5; 8 bases line up with TRBD1. Per the germline V gene, CDR1 is SGHKS and CDR2 is YYEKEE (reference sequence). This CDR3 has 18 residues. V dropped 4 bases and J dropped 7; count of bases not matched to a gene: 19. The CDR3 here is CASSLMSSTGGGKQPQHF. DNA of the CDR3: TGTGCCAGCAGCCTGATGTCGTCCACAGGGGGGGGAAAGCAGCCCCAGCATTTT.

This clonotype was recorded at least ten times. The chain has TRBV6-1 and TRBJ1-1; the D is unclear. Germline V gene sequence: CDR1 MNHNS, CDR2 SASEGT. This CDR3 is built from 13 residues. V lost 3 bases to trimming and J lost 6 bases, with 11 bases between them. The CDR3 here is CASSDLTWAEAFF. In nucleotides, the CDR3 is TGTGCCAGCAGTGATCTGACCTGGGCTGAAGCTTTCTTT.

The V gene is TRBV3-1, the J gene TRBJ1-2; D gene unclear. The germline V and J ends were trimmed by 3 bases and 4 bases, with 9 bases remaining between them. The CDR3 is made up of 13 amino acids. Germline V gene data show CDR1 as LGHDT and CDR2 as YNNKEL (reference sequence). CDR3 amino acids: CASSHDGGYGYTF. The CDR3 region has the DNA TGTGCCAGCAGCCATGACGGCGGCTATGGCTACACCTTC.

Many counts were recorded for this clonotype. CDR3 amino acids: CASSLNRGLPSYTGELFF. The CDR3 coding sequence is TGTGCCAGCAGTTTAAACAGGGGACTCCCTTCTTACACCGGGGAGCTGTTTTTT. The chain recombines TRBV27 with TRBJ2-2; possible D gene TRBD1, 7 bases. Germline loops: CDR1 MNHEY, CDR2 SMNVEV (reference sequence). Between the trimmed V and J ends, which lost 2 bases and 3 bases, there was a span of 19 bases. The CDR3 spans 18 residues.

The table lists this clonotype with many counts. The gene calls are TRBV5-1 and TRBJ1-1, with D possibly being TRBD1 (5 bases). CDR3 length: 17 residues. The germline V and J ends were trimmed by 3 bases and 3 bases, with 21 bases remaining between them. The germline gives CDR1 SGHRS, CDR2 YFSETQ. The CDR3 is CASSSLGQGRADTEAFF. CDR3 DNA: TGCGCCAGCAGCTCGTTAGGGCAAGGCAGGGCGGACACTGAAGCTTTCTTT.

This clonotype was found many times. The chain recombines TRBV10-3 with TRBJ2-7; the match to TRBD1 covers 9 bases. Germline V CDR1 and CDR2: ENHRY, SYGVKD. This CDR3 has 13 amino acids. CDR3 loop: CATQEDRGYEQYF. CDR3 DNA: TGTGCTACACAGGAGGACAGGGGTTACGAGCAGTACTTC.

This clonotype was picked up many times. This chain links TRBV18 with TRBJ2-7, with TRBD1 identical over 7 bases. V lost 0 bases to trimming and J lost 0 bases; unmatched junction nucleotides: 2. The CDR3 length is 15 residues. Per germline, CDR1 KGHSH and CDR2 LQKENI. For the CDR3, the DNA is TGTGCCAGCTCACCACCGGGACAGCACTCCTACGAGCAGTACTTC. Its translation: CASSPPGQHSYEQYF.

This clonotype appeared many times. The chain recombines TRBV11-2 with TRBJ2-5; D is possibly TRBD1 or TRBD2 (6 bases each). V was trimmed by 5 bases and J by 0 bases, leaving 13 bases between them. Germline V gene sequence: CDR1 SGHAT, CDR2 FQNNGV. The CDR3 covers 15 residues. The CDR3 protein is CASSPPGANQETQYF. The CDR3, as DNA: TGTGCCAGCAGCCCCCCGGGGGCGAACCAAGAGACCCAGTACTTC.

This clonotype was observed many times. The chain uses TRBV19 and TRBJ1-3; D is unclear. Germline CDR1 reads LNHDA; CDR2 reads SQIVND (reference sequence). With 7 bases removed from V and 0 bases from J, the gap between germline ends came to 13 bases. This CDR3 spans 15 amino acids. CDR3 bases: TGTGCCAGTACGGACGGGCTTAGCTCTGGAAACACCATATATTTT. Its protein product is CASTDGLSSGNTIYF. Full variable domain (rest looked up from reference TRBV19 and TRBJ1-3): DGGITQSPKYLFRKEGQNVTLSCEQNLNHDAMYWYRQDPGQGLRLIYYSQIVNDFQKGDIAEGYSVSREKKESFPLTVTSAQKNPTAFYLCASTDGLSSGNTIYFGEGSWLTVV.

The chain uses TRBV18 and TRBJ2-3; weak D call: TRBD2 (6 bases). V dropped 3 bases and J dropped 4 bases, with 17 bases sitting between them. CDR3 length equals 16 residues. The germline CDR1 and CDR2 sequences are KGHSH and LQKENI. The CDR3 loop is CASSPAGFTTPDTQYF. The CDR3, as DNA: TGTGCCAGCTCACCGGCGGGGTTTACCACACCAGATACGCAGTATTTT.

This clonotype was counted a few times. The chain has TRBV5-1 and TRBJ2-1; D is perhaps TRBD2 (6 bases). Germline loops: CDR1 SGHRS, CDR2 YFSETQ. V lost 4 bases, J lost 8 bases, and 16 bases lay in between. The CDR3 is 14 amino acids. In DNA form, the CDR3 reads TGCGCCAGCAGCATGGGGACTCCTTCGGATGAGCAGTTCTTC. Amino acid sequence: CASSMGTPSDEQFF. The full variable domain, rest sourced from reference TRBV5-1 and TRBJ2-1, is KAGVTQTPRYLIKTRGQQVTLSCSPISGHRSVSWYQQTPGQGLQFLFEYFSETQRNKGNFPGRFSGRQFSNSRSEMNVSTLELGDSALYLCASSMGTPSDEQFFGPGTRLTVL.

This clonotype was counted at least ten times. The chain is built from TRBV3-1 and TRBJ2-7; D is possibly TRBD1 (5 bases). V dropped 1 base and J dropped 12 bases, with 16 bases sitting between them. The germline V gene has CDR1 LGHDT and CDR2 YNNKEL (reference sequence). The CDR3 contains 13 residues. The CDR3 DNA is TGTGCCAGCAGCCAAGTACCCCAGGGTACCGTGTACTTC. This translates into CASSQVPQGTVYF.

This clonotype was observed many times. This chain links TRBV12-3 or TRBV12-4 with TRBJ2-7; D is unclear. V shed 6 bases and J shed 5 bases, with 14 bases lying between them. This CDR3 has 13 residues. DNA of the CDR3: TGTGCCAGCAGCGATTGGACCCCCCACGAGCAGTACTTC. Residues: CASSDWTPHEQYF.

The chain is built from TRBV6-4 and TRBJ2-7; 10 bases agree with TRBD2. The CDR3 covers 16 residues. V shed 2 bases and J 3 bases; nucleotides not matched to a gene: 7. Germline values: CDR1 MRHNA, CDR2 SNTAGT. Here the CDR3 reads CASSDPSGRGGYEQYF. The CDR3 DNA sequence: TGTGCCAGCAGTGACCCCAGCGGGAGGGGAGGCTACGAGCAGTACTTC.

In regard to this clonotype: The junction shows a germline mismatch at one end, possibly a read error. The chain couples TRBV12-3 or TRBV12-4 to TRBJ1-5; maybe TRBD1 (6 bases). The CDR3 covers 16 residues. The CDR3 DNA reads TGTGCCAGCAGTTTCCAGGGGTCCGGTAGCGATCAGCCCCAGCATTTT. This sequence encodes CASSFQGSGSDQPQHF.

This clonotype appeared a few times. The gene calls are TRBV24-1 and TRBJ2-2, with a tentative D call TRBD2 (5 bases). Trimming took off 2 bases at V and 0 bases at J, with 9 bases between the two ends. The CDR3 contains 16 residues. The germline CDR1 and CDR2 sequences are KGHDR and SFDVKD. CDR3 region: CATSDSPGSNTGELFF. The CDR3 nucleotides are TGTGCCACCAGTGATTCGCCGGGGTCGAACACCGGGGAGCTGTTTTTT.

This clonotype was seen a few times. The chain joins TRBV20-1 to TRBJ2-7; 8 nucleotides match TRBD2. The germline V gene has CDR1 DFQATT and CDR2 SNEGSKA (reference sequence). Trimming took 5 bases from V and 5 from J; bases not matched to a gene: 11. The CDR3 extends over 14 amino acids. The CDR3 protein is CSALSGTNSDEQYF. The CDR3 region has the DNA TGCAGTGCTCTTAGCGGGACGAATAGCGACGAGCAGTACTTC.

CDR3 region: CAISGSFKETQYF. DNA for the CDR3: TGTGCCATCAGTGGATCTTTTAAGGAGACCCAGTACTTC. The rearrangement uses TRBV10-3 and TRBJ2-5; no clear D gene. Germline V gene sequence: CDR1 ENHRY, CDR2 SYGVKD. V lost 4 bases, J lost 5 bases, and 11 bases lay in between. CDR3 length equals 13 residues.

The V and J genes are TRBV3-1 and TRBJ1-1, with D uncertain. Deletions cut 6 bases from V and 0 bases from J, with 14 bases between. Germline V lookup: CDR1 LGHDT, CDR2 YNNKEL (reference sequence). The CDR3 has 15 amino acids. The DNA for the CDR3 is TGTGCCAGCAGTTTACGGGGAAACATGAACACTGAAGCTTTCTTT. Protein: CASSLRGNMNTEAFF.

This clonotype was recorded at least ten times. V and J are TRBV7-9 and TRBJ2-3, with 9 bases fitting TRBD2. V lost 3 bases and J lost 2; bases outside the gene matches: 9. The germline V gene has CDR1 SEHNR and CDR2 FQNEAQ (reference sequence). CDR3 length equals 17 residues. This chain's CDR3 is CASSFAFASGDTDTQYF. CDR3 in DNA: TGTGCCAGCAGCTTCGCCTTTGCTAGCGGGGACACAGATACGCAGTATTTT.

This clonotype was observed many times. This chain joins TRBV7-9 and TRBJ2-1; TRBD2 might be the D (6 bases). The ends were cut back, 0 bases at V and 13 bases at J, with 13 bases in the middle. Looked up from germline, CDR1 is SEHNR and CDR2 is FQNEAQ (reference sequence). The CDR3 is 13 amino acids. The CDR3 loop reads CASSLAAGRLQFF. The CDR3, as DNA: TGTGCCAGCAGCTTAGCCGCGGGACGACTACAGTTCTTC.